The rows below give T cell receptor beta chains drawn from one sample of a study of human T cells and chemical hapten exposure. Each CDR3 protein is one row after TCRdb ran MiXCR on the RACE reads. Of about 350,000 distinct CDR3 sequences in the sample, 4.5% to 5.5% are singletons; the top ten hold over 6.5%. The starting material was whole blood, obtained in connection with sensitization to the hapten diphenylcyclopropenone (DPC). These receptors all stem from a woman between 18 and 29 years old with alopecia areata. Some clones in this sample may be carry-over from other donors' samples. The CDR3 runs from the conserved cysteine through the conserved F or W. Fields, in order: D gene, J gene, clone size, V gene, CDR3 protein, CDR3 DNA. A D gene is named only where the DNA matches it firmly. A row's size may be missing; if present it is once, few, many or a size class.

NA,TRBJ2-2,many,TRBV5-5,CASSLVGAGGELFF,TGTGCCAGCAGCTTGGTCGGCGCAGGAGGCGAGCTGTTTTTT
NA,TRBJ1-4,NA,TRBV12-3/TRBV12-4,CASSKPNNEKLFF,TGTGCCAGCAGTAAACCCAACAATGAAAAACTGTTTTTT
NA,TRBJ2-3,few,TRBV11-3,CASSFGRVADTQYF,TGTGCCAGCAGCTTTGGGCGGGTTGCAGATACGCAGTATTTT
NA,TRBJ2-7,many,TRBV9,CASSVAGPGFPDEQYF,TGTGCCAGCAGCGTAGCAGGACCGGGGTTTCCCGACGAGCAGTACTTC
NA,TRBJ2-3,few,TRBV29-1,CSVESPDIPTDTQYF,TGCAGCGTTGAGTCGCCCGACATCCCTACAGATACGCAGTATTTT
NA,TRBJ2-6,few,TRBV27,CAREVGGLEKPSGANVLTF,TGTGCCAGAGAGGTAGGAGGTCTAGAGAAGCCCTCTGGGGCCAACGTCCTGACTTTC
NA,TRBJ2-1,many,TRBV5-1,CASSLSGSYWNNEQFF,TGCGCCAGCAGCTTGTCGGGGTCCTACTGGAACAATGAGCAGTTCTTC
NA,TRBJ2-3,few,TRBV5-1,CASSPLSGETDTQYF,TGCGCCAGCAGCCCCCTATCGGGGGAGACAGATACGCAGTATTTT
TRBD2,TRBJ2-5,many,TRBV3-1,CASSRPGAGGGTQYF,TGTGCCAGCAGCCGCCCTGGAGCGGGGGGTGGGACCCAGTACTTC
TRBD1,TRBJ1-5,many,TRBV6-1,CASRSGQGAQPQHF,TGTGCCAGCAGGTCGGGCCAGGGGGCTCAGCCCCAGCATTTT
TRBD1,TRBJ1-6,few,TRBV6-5,CASSRGTARSHLHF,TGTGCCAGCAGCCGCGGGACAGCGCGGTCACACCTCCACTTT
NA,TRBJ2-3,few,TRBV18,CASSSSTPSFADTQYF,TGTGCCAGCTCATCAAGCACCCCTAGCTTCGCAGATACGCAGTATTTT
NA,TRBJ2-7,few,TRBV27,CASSLNIAAYEQYF,TGTGCCAGCAGTTTGAATATTGCTGCCTACGAGCAGTACTTC
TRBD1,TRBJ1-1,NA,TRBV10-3,CATRGQENTEAFF,TGTGCCACCAGGGGACAGGAGAACACTGAAGCTTTCTTT
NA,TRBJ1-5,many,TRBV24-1,CATTPYPAQHF,TGTGCCACCACCCCGTACCCAGCCCAGCATTTT